This passage covers 17 T cell receptor beta chains from one sample sequenced in a study of regulatory T cells in long-lasting Graves disease (TCRdb year 2021). This sample's time point label indicates: newly diagnosed GD, antithyroid drugs for less than 3 months. For both TCR sequencing and RNA sequencing, RNA was extracted from PBMCs in TRIzol. The library relied on multiplex PCR. The instrument was an Illumina HiSeq 4000. CDR3 regions were amplified by Arm-PCR with iRepertoire HTBI primers to construct TCR beta libraries. TCRdb reanalyzed the raw reads on its own, using fastp at Q25 for trimming and MiXCR for clone calling, and kept in-frame beta chains. One record per CDR3 amino acid sequence lists the most common genes and DNA. This sample holds around 400,000 distinct CDR3 sequences; over 9.5% were observed only once. The ten most abundant clones make up 18% of the sample. This sample was also put to use in a study of T cells in Graves' hyperthyroidism and ophthalmopathy.

The source material was peripheral blood mononuclear cells (PBMCs), sampled at new diagnosis, from a patient treated with antithyroid drugs. The receptors were gathered from a woman younger than 35 with Graves disease. Donor details come from another sample of the same person, matched by shared clones.

This clonotype was picked up a small number of times. The V call is TRBV7-8, the J call TRBJ2-2; D possibly corresponds to TRBD1 (5 bases). CDR1 and CDR2 from the germline V gene are SGHVS and FQNEAQ. V lost 5 bases to trimming and J lost 7 bases, with 11 bases between them. This CDR3 contains 13 residues. CDR3 DNA: TGTGCCAGCAGCCCTGGGGCGCTCGGGGAGCTGTTTTTT. As protein: CASSPGALGELFF.

This clonotype came up a few times. The V and J genes are TRBV6-5 and TRBJ2-1; weak D call: TRBD2 (6 bases). The length of the CDR3 is 17 residues. Germline values: CDR1 MNHEY, CDR2 SVGAGI. V dropped 2 bases and J dropped 8 bases, with 22 bases sitting between them. This CDR3 reads CASSYPQRLRSGHEQFF. In nucleotides, the CDR3 is TGTGCCAGCAGTTACCCCCAAAGACTAAGGAGCGGGCATGAGCAGTTCTTC.

This clonotype has ten or more counts. The gene calls are TRBV2 and TRBJ1-5; 10 nucleotides agree with TRBD1. CDR3 length: 15 amino acids. The ends lost 5 bases at V and 6 bases at J; junction bases unmatched: 7. CDR1 is SNHLY, CDR2 FYNNEI, per germline. CDR3 in DNA: TGTGCCAGCAGTAAGACAGGGGGCAGGGTTCAGCCCCAGCATTTT. This encodes CASSKTGGRVQPQHF.

This clonotype was seen a handful of times. CDR3 nucleotides: TGTGCCAGCAGCTTAGAGTCTAGCGCTTATGCGCAGTATTTT. Protein product: CASSLESSAYAQYF. The V call is TRBV7-3, the J call TRBJ2-3; weak D call: TRBD2 (6 bases). Germline V CDR1 and CDR2: SGHTA, FQGTGA. V was cut by 2 bases and J by 10 bases, with 16 bases left in between. This CDR3 spans 14 amino acids.

This clonotype occurred many times. The rearrangement joins TRBV29-1 to TRBJ2-1; 8 nucleotides line up with TRBD2. Gene TRBJ2-5 matches the end of the DNA better, so the J call may be wrong. Germline V gene data show CDR1 as SQVTM and CDR2 as ANQGSEA. The CDR3 sequence is 12 residues long. As DNA, the CDR3 is TGCAGTAGCGGGGTACAACAAGAGACCCAGTACTTC. Translating it yields CSSGVQQETQYF.

Many counts were recorded for this clonotype. The chain couples TRBV27 to TRBJ2-7; D not certain. Per the germline V gene, CDR1 is MNHEY and CDR2 is SMNVEV (reference sequence). This CDR3 is built from 12 residues. V lost 5 bases and J lost 2, with 7 bases in between. CDR3 region: CASSQSPYEQYF. For the CDR3, the DNA is TGTGCCAGCAGTCAGTCGCCCTACGAGCAGTACTTC.

This clonotype occurred many times. This chain joins TRBV28 and TRBJ2-5; D gene unclear. Germline CDR1 and CDR2: MDHEN and SYDVKM. CDR3 size: 12 residues. V was pared by 3 bases and J by 1 base, with 3 bases between. The CDR3 loop reads CASSFTQETQYF. CDR3 bases: TGTGCCAGCAGTTTTACCCAAGAGACCCAGTACTTC.

Worth noting for this clonotype: A much larger clone lies a single base off, so this may be a read error. The chain recombines TRBV12-3 or TRBV12-4 with TRBJ2-5; D is unclear. The CDR3 length is 15 residues. V gave up 2 bases and J gave up 11 bases, with 21 bases separating them. The CDR3 sequence is CASSLKIRMYNEQYF. CDR3 bases: TGTGCCAGCAGTTTAAAGATAAGGATGTACAATGAGCAGTACTTC.

This clonotype was detected many times. This rearrangement joins TRBV6-1 to TRBJ1-2, with no clear D. V dropped 3 bases and J dropped 5 bases, with 13 bases sitting between them. Germline V gives CDR1 MNHNS, CDR2 SASEGT. The CDR3 has 14 residues. The CDR3 nucleotides are TGTGCCAGCAGTGACGTGGGGATAGAGTATGGCTACACCTTC. Translated, it gives CASSDVGIEYGYTF.

There are many counts of this clonotype. The chain recombines TRBV5-1 with TRBJ2-1; 7 nucleotides align to TRBD1. CDR1 and CDR2 (germline): SGHRS, YFSETQ. Unmatched junction bases numbered 12, after V lost 3 bases and J lost 3 bases. The CDR3 sequence is 17 residues long. CDR3 DNA: TGCGCCAGCAGCTCTATGACAGGGACGAGCTTCTACAATGAGCAGTTCTTC. Its translation: CASSSMTGTSFYNEQFF.

This clonotype was found many times. This rearrangement joins TRBV5-1 to TRBJ2-1; TRBD2 might be the D (6 bases). V lost 0 bases to trimming and J lost 4 bases, with 8 bases between them. The CDR3 sequence is 14 residues long. Germline CDR1 is SGHRS and CDR2 is YFSETQ. CDR3 loop: CASSLASAYNEQFF. The DNA of the CDR3 is TGCGCCAGCAGCTTGGCTAGCGCATACAATGAGCAGTTCTTC.

This clonotype was seen many times. This chain links TRBV2 with TRBJ2-2, with TRBD1 identical over 7 bases. This CDR3 is 17 amino acids long. Germline CDR1 and CDR2: SNHLY and FYNNEI. V lost 1 base and J lost 4; bases outside the gene matches: 9. DNA of the CDR3: TGTGCCAGCAGTGAAGAAGAGGGACAGAGCTTCACCGGGGAGCTGTTTTTT. Its protein is CASSEEEGQSFTGELFF. Full variable domain (remainder filled in from reference TRBV2 and TRBJ2-2): EPEVTQTPSHQVTQMGQEVILRCVPISNHLYFYWYRQILGQKVEFLVSFYNNEISEKSEIFDDQFSVERPDGSNFTLKIRSTKLEDSAMYFCASSEEEGQSFTGELFFGEGSRLTVL.

With respect to this clonotype: A much larger clonotype is one base distant, so this may be a read error. The V call is TRBV20-1, the J call TRBJ2-7; D is unclear. The germline V and J ends were trimmed by 0 bases and 9 bases, with 18 bases remaining between them. CDR1 DFQATT and CDR2 SNEGSKA come from the germline V gene (reference sequence). The CDR3 sequence is 14 residues long. The CDR3, as DNA: TGCAGTGCTAGAGATCAACTCCATTCGAACGTGCAGTACTTC. Translation: CSARDQLHSNVQYF.

This CDR3 reads CASSQLGPDNEQFF. In nucleotides, the CDR3 is TGTGCCAGCAGCCAATTGGGACCTGACAATGAGCAGTTCTTC. The gene calls are TRBV5-4 and TRBJ2-1; D may be TRBD1 or TRBD2 (5 bases each). CDR3 length equals 14 residues. The germline CDR1 and CDR2 sequences are SGHNT and YYREEE (reference sequence). V lost 4 bases and J lost 5, with 13 bases in between.

This chain joins TRBV4-3 and TRBJ2-1, with D unresolved. V lost 0 bases, J lost 0 bases, and 9 bases lay in between. CDR1 is LGHNA, CDR2 YSLEER, per germline. There are 16 residues in the CDR3. CDR3 DNA sequence: TGCGCCAGCAGCCAAGAGATGAGGAGCTCCTACAATGAGCAGTTCTTC. Encoded protein: CASSQEMRSSYNEQFF.

This clonotype was observed many times. V gene TRBV28 combines with J gene TRBJ1-3, with 12 bases identical to TRBD1. This CDR3 region has 20 residues. The J segment lost 4 bases and the V segment lost 5 bases, leaving 18 bases of the junction unmatched. CDR1 and CDR2 from the germline V gene are MDHEN and SYDVKM. The CDR3 sequence: CASSTQFLNRDRGRGNTIYF. The DNA for the CDR3 is TGTGCCAGCAGTACCCAATTCCTTAACCGGGACAGGGGGCGAGGAAACACCATATATTTT. Combining the CDR3 with reference TRBV28 and TRBJ1-3 gives the whole variable domain DVKVTQSSRYLVKRTGEKVFLECVQDMDHENMFWYRQDPGLGLRLIYFSYDVKMKEKGDIPEGYSVSREKKERFSLILESASTNQTSMYLCASSTQFLNRDRGRGNTIYFGEGSWLTVV.

This clonotype appeared a few times. Written as DNA, the CDR3 is TGCAGTGCTACAATGGACAGGCTCTACAATGAGCAGTTCTTC. It is translated as CSATMDRLYNEQFF. V usage is TRBV20-1 and J usage is TRBJ2-1, with 7 bases fitting TRBD1. J lost 3 bases, V lost 4 bases, and 6 bases had no gene match. The CDR3 loop spans 14 amino acids. The germline V gene has CDR1 DFQATT and CDR2 SNEGSKA (reference sequence).